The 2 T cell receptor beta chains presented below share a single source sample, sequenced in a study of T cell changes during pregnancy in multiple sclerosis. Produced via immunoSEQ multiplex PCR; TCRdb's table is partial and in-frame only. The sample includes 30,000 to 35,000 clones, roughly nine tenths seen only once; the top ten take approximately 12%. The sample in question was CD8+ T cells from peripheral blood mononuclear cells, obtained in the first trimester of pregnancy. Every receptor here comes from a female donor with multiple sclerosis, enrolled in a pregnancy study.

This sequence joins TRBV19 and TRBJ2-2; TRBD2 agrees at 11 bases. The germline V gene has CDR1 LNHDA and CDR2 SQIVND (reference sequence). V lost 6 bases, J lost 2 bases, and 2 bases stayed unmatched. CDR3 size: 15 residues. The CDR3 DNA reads TGTGCCAGTAGGGGGACTAGCGGTAACACCGGGGAGCTGTTTTTT. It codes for CASRGTSGNTGELFF.

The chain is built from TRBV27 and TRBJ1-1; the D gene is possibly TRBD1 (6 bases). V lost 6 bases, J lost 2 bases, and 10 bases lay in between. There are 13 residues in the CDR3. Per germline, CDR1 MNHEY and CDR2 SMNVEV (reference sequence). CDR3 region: CASSPGTNTEAFF. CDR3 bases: TGTGCCAGCAGCCCGGGGACAAACACTGAAGCTTTCTTT.